The present entry profiles one TCR beta chain with its context. Its antigen remains unidentified. Assay used: immunoSEQ multiplex PCR; TCRdb lists only in-frame clones, some missing. The sample includes fewer than 45,000 clones, 84% seen only once; the top ten take 1.5% to 2%. The data stem from a study of OX40 agonist ivuxolimab in advanced cancers. Turning to the study itself: Ivuxolimab was delivered to patients intravenously every 2 weeks at doses spanning 0.01 to 10 mg/kg. Cohort: approximately 79% men, mean age 60, aged roughly 20 to 79. Cancers in dose escalation were hepatocellular, melanoma, renal cell and head and neck.

Per the germline V gene, CDR1 is SGHTA and CDR2 is FQGNSA. The CDR3 has 14 amino acids. V was pared by 2 bases and J by 4 bases, with 5 bases of the junction left unmatched. General study findings and limits: Low levels of normalized T-cell clonal expansion also appeared in some nonresponders.

The sequences come from CD4+ or CD8+ T cells sorted from blood, collected in a trial of the OX40 agonist ivuxolimab. The chain has TRBV7-2 and TRBJ2-7; TRBD1 agrees at 7 bases. The TCR was taken from an adult with an advanced solid tumor such as melanoma, head and neck, liver or kidney cancer. This CDR3 reads CASSLTRDRYEQYF. CDR3 DNA: TGTGCCAGCAGCTTAACCCGGGACAGATACGAGCAGTACTTC.